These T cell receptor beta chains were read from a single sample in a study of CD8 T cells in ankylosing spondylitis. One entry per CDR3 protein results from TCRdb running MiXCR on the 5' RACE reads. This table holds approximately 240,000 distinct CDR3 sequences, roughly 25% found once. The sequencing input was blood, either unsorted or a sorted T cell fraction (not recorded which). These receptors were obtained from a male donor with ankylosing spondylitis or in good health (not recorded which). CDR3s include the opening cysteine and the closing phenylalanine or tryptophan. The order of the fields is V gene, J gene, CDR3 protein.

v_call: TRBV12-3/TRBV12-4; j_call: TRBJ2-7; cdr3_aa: CASSRGSFAYEQYF
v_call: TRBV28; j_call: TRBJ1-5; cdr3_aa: CASSSGVFGQPQHF
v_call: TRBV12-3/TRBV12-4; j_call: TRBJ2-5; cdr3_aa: CASSFNSRETQYF
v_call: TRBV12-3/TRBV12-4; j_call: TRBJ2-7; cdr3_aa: CASSLRLADPYEQYF
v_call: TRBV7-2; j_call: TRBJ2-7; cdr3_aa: CASSPLGLAGSSVF
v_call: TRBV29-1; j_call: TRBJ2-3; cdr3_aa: CSAVDEGERDTQYF
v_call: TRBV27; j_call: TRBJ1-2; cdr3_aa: CASSLSDRTYGYTF
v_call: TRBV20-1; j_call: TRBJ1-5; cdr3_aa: CSASDPRRGNQPQHF
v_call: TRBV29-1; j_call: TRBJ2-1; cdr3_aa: CSVLTGGPYNEQFF
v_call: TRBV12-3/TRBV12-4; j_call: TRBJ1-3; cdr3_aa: CASSSPWGSGNTIYF
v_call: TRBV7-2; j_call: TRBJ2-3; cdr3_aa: CASSLRRVTDTQYF
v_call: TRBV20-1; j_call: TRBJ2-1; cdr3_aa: CSATPNSRGSNEQFF
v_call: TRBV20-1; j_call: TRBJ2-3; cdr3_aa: CSASTGKAGDTDTQYF
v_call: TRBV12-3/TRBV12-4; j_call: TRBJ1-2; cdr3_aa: CASSYEGLGGYTF
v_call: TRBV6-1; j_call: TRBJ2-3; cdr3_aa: CASCRGGTDTQYF
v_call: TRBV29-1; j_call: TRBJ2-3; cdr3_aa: CSVELGTGVADTQYF
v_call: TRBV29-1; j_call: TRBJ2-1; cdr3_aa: CSAGTDSYNEQFF
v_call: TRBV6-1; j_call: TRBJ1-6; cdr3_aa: CASSQGVNSPLHF
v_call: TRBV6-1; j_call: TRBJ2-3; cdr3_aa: CASCETWADTQYF
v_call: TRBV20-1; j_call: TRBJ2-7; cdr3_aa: CSAFSPPEQYF
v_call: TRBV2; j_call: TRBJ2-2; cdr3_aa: CASMVDRRNTGELFF
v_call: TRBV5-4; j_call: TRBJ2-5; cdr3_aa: CASSHRETSGQETQYF
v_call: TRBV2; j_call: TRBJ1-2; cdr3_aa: CASTRQFNYGYTF
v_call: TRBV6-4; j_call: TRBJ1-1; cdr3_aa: CASSLRDQGNTEAFF
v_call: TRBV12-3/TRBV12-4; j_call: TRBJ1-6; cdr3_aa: CASTLTGGSPLHF
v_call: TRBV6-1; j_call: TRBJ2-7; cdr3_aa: CASSPTTGTEPYF
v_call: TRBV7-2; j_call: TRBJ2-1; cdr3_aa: CASSFPGTSCIF
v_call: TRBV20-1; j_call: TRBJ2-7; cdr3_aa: CSARTALTGEQYF
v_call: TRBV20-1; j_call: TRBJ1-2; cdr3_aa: CSASSTNYGYTF
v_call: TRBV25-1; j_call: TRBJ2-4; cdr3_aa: CASRGLNIHGNIQYF
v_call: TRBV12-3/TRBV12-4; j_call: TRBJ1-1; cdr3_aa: CASTERLAEAFF
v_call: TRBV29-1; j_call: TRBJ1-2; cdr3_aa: CSVEGTGAQSALGGYTF
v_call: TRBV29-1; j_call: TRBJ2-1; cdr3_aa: CSVLRGTGGSEQFF
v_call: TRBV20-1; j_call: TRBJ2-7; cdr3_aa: CSARADRDYEQYF
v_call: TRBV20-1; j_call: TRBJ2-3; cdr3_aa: CSASSSGKDTQYF
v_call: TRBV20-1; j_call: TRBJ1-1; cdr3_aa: CSARQQGNTEAFF
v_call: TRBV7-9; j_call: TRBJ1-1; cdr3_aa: CASIVPGQRNTEAFF
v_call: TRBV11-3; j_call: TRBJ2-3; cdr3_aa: CASTEWDTQYF
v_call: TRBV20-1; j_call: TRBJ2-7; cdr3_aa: CSASMSASPGEQYF
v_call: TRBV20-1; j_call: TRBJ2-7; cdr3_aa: CSTGGNSYEQYF
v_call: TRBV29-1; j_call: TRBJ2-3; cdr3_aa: CSVQGGPVDTQYF
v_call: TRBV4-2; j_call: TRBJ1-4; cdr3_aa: CASSQGQGYEKLFF
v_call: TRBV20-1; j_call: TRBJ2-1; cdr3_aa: CSAQQGISYNEQFF
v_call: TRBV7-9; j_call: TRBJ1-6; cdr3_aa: CASSEAGPTAAPLHF
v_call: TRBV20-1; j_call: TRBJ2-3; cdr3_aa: CSARQGVGDTQYF
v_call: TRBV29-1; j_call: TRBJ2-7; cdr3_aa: CSVEGGGQGRKYEQYF
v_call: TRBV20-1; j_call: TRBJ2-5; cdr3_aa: CSAPTPPAETQYF
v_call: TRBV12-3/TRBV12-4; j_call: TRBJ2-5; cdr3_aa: CASSPSGQQETQYF
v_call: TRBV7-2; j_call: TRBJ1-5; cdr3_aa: CASSWTDNQPQHF
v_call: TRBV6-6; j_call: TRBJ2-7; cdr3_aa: CASSEGGTEQYF
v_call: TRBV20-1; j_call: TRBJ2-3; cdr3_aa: CSASSMAGDTDTQYF
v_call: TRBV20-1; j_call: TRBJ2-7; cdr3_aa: CSASRGVDEQYF
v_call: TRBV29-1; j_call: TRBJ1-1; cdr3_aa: CSGWGQGNTEAFF
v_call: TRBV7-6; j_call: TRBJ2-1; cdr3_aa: CASSLAGGDREQFF
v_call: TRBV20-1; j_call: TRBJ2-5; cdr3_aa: CSARGGEGTQYF
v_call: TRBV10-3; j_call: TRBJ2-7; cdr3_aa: CAISDADEQYF
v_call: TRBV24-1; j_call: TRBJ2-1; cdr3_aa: CATSGRTGGLNEQFF